This T cell receptor (beta chain) was recorded in a study of cytomegalovirus exposure and HLA in healthy donors. Findings and limits, study-wide: The study reported that TCR beta sequences accurately predicted HLA-A and HLA-B alleles in most subjects. No immune exposure information besides CMV serostatus was available.

CDR1 is SGHVS and CDR2 is FQNEAQ in the germline V gene. This CDR3 region has 16 residues. Trimming left V 5 bases short and J 2 bases short, with 16 bases between. The PCR contained 60 Vbeta and 13 Jbeta primers. Authors' methods: A later analysis tallied some 84 million unique TCR beta chains, around 12 million of them shared. Sequencing was performed with immunoSEQ multiplex PCR; in TCRdb, only in-frame clones are kept and a portion is missing. Clone size and the V and J calls come from that table; the DNA yielded D and trimming. The sample consists of more than 150,000 clones, 60% to 80% of them appearing once. Notes on this clone: Its antigen is still unknown.

Among the donors, all were healthy bone marrow donors. This chain joins TRBV7-8 and TRBJ1-5; D is possibly TRBD1 (5 bases). The sample was PBMCs. The receptor comes from a middle-aged man in good health and CMV-seropositive. The CDR3 nucleotides are TGTGCCAGCAGCCGTCAGGGCAGGCTTGGCAATCAGCCCCAGCATTTT. Its protein is CASSRQGRLGNQPQHF.